This TCR beta chain was sequenced for a study of cytomegalovirus exposure and HLA in healthy donors. Study context: Among the 300 to 500 genotyped donors, approximately 82% were placed in the Caucasian-associated ancestry cluster.

This CDR3 has 14 residues. Germline-derived CDR1 and CDR2 are SGDLS and YYNGEE. Between the trimmed V and J ends, which lost 0 bases and 2 bases, there was a span of 6 bases. The PCR contained 60 Vbeta and 13 Jbeta primers. Authors' processing steps: It was a later analysis that counted some 80 million unique TCR beta chains, of which around 11 million were shared. Measured with immunoSEQ multiplex PCR; TCRdb has only the in-frame clones, and not every one. That table supplies the V and J calls and clone size; D and trimming were determined from the DNA. The sample includes about 88,000 clones. A remark on this clone: The antigen remains undetermined.

Study results and caveats: Segments of the TCR beta V type were, in most cases, productive about 87% or about 30% of the time in an earlier analysis. Later on, analysis showed that most CMV-associated TCR beta chains appeared to be HLA-restricted.

The source of this sequence is a girl aged 10 to 17 in good health and CMV-seropositive. This chain links TRBV9 with TRBJ1-3; the D is unclear. The sequenced sample consisted of PBMCs. DNA of the CDR3: TGTGCCAGCAGCGTAGTAGCTACTGGAAACACCATATATTTT. The encoded protein is CASSVVATGNTIYF.